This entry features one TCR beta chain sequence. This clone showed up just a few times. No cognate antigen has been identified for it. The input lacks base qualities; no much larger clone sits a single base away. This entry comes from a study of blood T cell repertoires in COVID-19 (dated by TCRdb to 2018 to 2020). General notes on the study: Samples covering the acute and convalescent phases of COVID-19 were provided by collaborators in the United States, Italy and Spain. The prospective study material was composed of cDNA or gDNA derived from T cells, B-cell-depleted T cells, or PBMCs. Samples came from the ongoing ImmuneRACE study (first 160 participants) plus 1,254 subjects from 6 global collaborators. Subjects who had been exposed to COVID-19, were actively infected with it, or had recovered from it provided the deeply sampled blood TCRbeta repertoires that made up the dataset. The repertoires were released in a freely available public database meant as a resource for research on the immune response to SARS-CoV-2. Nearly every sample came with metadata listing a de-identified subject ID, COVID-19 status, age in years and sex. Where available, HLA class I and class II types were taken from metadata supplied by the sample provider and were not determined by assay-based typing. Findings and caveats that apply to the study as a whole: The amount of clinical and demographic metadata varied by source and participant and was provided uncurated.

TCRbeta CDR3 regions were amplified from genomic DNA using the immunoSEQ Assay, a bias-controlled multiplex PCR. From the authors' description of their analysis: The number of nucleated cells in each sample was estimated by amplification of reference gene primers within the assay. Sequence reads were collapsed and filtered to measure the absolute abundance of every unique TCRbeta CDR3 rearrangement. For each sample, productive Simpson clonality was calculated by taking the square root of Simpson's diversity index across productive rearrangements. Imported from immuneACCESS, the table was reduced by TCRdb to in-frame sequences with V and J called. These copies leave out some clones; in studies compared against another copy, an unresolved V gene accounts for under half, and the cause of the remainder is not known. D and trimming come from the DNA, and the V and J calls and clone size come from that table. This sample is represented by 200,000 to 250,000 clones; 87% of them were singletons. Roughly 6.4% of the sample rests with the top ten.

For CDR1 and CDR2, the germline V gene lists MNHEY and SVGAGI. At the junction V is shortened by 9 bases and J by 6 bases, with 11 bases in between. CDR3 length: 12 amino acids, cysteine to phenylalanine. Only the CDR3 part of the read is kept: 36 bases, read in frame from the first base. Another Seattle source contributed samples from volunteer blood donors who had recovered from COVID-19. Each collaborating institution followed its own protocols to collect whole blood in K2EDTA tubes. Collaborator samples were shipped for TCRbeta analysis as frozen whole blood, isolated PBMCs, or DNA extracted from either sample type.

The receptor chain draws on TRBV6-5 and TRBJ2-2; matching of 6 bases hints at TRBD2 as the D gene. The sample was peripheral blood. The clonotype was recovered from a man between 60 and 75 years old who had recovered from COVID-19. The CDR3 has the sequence CASRLGSGELFF. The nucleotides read TGTGCCAGTCGACTAGGGTCCGGGGAGCTGTTTTTT.